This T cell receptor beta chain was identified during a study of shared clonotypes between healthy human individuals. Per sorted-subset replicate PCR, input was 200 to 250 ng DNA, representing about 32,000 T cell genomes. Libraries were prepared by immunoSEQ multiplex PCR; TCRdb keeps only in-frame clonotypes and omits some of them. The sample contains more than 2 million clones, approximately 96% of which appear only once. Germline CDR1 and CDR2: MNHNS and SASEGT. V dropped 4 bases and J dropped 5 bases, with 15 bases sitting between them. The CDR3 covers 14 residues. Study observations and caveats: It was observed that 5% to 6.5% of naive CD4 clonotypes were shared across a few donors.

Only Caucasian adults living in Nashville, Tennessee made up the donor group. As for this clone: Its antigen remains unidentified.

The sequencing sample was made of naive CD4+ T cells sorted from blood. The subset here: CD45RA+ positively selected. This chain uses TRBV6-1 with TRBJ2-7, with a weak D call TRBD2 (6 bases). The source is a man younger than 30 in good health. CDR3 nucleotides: TGTGCCAGCAGTGTTCCCGGGGGTGTACACGAGCAGTACTTC. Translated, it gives CASSVPGGVHEQYF.